One sample yielded the 8 T cell receptor beta chains listed below, sequenced in a study of CXCR3-negative and CXCR3-positive naive CD8 T cells. In preparing the TRB cDNA libraries, 5' RACE with UMI labels was used. TCRdb re-called the 5' RACE reads; every CDR3 protein appears as one record, without DNA. The listing contains roughly 8,300 distinct CDR3 sequences. Sample: naive CXCR3- CD8+ T cells from blood. Subset reported: CD45RO-CCR7+CD27+CD95- naive CD8+ T cells lacking CXCR3 (TNR3-). Every receptor here comes from a human donor in good health. Some clones in this sample may be carry-over from other donors' samples.

The chain links TRBV21-1 to TRBJ2-1; TCRdb reports TRBD1, a call that lacks DNA to check it against. TRBV21-1 is noted as a pseudogene. The length of the CDR3 is 15 residues. CDR3 sequence: CASRVACGADNEQFF.

This chain joins TRBV9 and TRBJ2-4. This CDR3 is 14 amino acids long. In germline, CDR1 is SGDLS, CDR2 YYNGEE. The CDR3 loop is CASSVGDAKNIQYF.

The J gene is TRBJ1-2, the V gene TRBV29-1; lacking DNA, the TRBD1 call made by TCRdb goes unchecked. CDR1 and CDR2 from the germline V gene are SQVTM and ANQGSEA. The CDR3 sequence is 12 residues long. Here the CDR3 reads CSVEQGFYGYTF.

This clonotype counts as medium-sized by frequency. The rearrangement uses TRBV5-1 and TRBJ1-4; the TCRdb D gene call, TRBD1, has no DNA to confirm it. Germline V lookup: CDR1 SGHRS, CDR2 YFSETQ. This CDR3 has 14 residues. The CDR3 sequence: CASSSGTGDEKLFF.

This clonotype is identified as medium-sized (0.01 to 0.1%) from frequency. The chain uses TRBV28 and TRBJ2-7; TCRdb indicates TRBD2, and absent DNA this call remains unverified. This CDR3 region has 17 residues. Germline CDR1 reads MDHEN; CDR2 reads SYDVKM. Here the CDR3 reads CASSPSPRLAGVREQYF.

This chain uses TRBV29-1 with TRBJ2-1; TCRdb picks TRBD1, but there is no DNA to check that call. Germline CDR1 is SQVTM and CDR2 is ANQGSEA. CDR3 length equals 11 residues. CDR3: CSATPYNEQFF.

Its frequency marks this clonotype as medium-sized. The chain couples TRBV6-6 to TRBJ1-1; the D call from TCRdb, TRBD1, cannot be confirmed without DNA. Germline V gene sequence: CDR1 MNHNY, CDR2 SVGAGI (reference sequence). The CDR3 length is 13 residues. CDR3 loop: CASNPLMNTEAFF.

This clonotype ranks as medium-sized in terms of frequency. The chain employs TRBV29-1 and TRBJ1-2; there is no DNA to check the TCRdb D call of TRBD1. The CDR3 is 12 residues long. Germline CDR1 and CDR2: SQVTM and ANQGSEA. CDR3 amino acids: CSVRTGGDGYTF.